These 23 T cell receptor beta chains were all obtained from the same sample, sequenced in a study of blood T cells in healthy people across ages (dated by TCRdb to 2015 to 2017). Libraries were built with 5' RACE. Reads for this sample came from an Illumina HiSeq 2500. The second PCR ran for roughly 7 to 12 cycles and used a J-beta primer mix along with a sample-barcoded 5' primer. TCRdb cleaned the public reads at Q25 with fastp, built clones with MiXCR and kept in-frame beta chains. Under each unique CDR3 protein, matching rows form one entry showing the most common genes and DNA. Counted in this sample were about 680,000 distinct CDR3 sequences; 49% of them appeared once. Together, the top ten hold around a third of the sample. The source material was blood. The source is a woman aged 55-70 years in good health.

The chain links TRBV10-3 to TRBJ1-5; D is uncertain. The CDR3 is 13 residues long. V dropped 6 bases and J dropped 5 bases, with 11 bases sitting between them. Germline loops: CDR1 ENHRY, CDR2 SYGVKD. The DNA of the CDR3 is TGTGCCATCAGCGATCTAAAGGATCAGCCCCAGCATTTT. It codes for CAISDLKDQPQHF.

This chain links TRBV30 with TRBJ2-7; 10 nucleotides agree with TRBD1. With V trimmed by 5 bases and J by 4 bases, 8 bases remained unmatched. The CDR3 covers 14 residues. In germline, CDR1 is GTSNPN, CDR2 SVGIG (reference sequence). CDR3 residues: CAWGRDRGSYEQYF. The CDR3 region has the DNA TGTGCCTGGGGGCGGGACAGGGGATCTTACGAGCAGTACTTC.

In this sample, this clonotype turned up a few times. The rearrangement links TRBV5-1 to TRBJ1-5; 10 positions agree with TRBD1. Germline-derived CDR1 and CDR2 are SGHRS and YFSETQ. The length of the CDR3 is 14 residues. J was trimmed by 6 bases and V by 3 bases; bases with no gene match: 3. CDR3 nucleotides: TGCGCCAGCAGCTCGGGACAGGGGACTCAGCCCCAGCATTTT. This gives the protein CASSSGQGTQPQHF.

The chain couples TRBV12-3 or TRBV12-4 to TRBJ2-4; the match to TRBD1 covers 10 bases. The junction had 9 bases not matched to a gene; V was cut back by 1 base and J by 0 bases. CDR3 size: 19 residues. The CDR3 region is CASSLVGTGEGRAKNIQYF. In DNA, the CDR3 is TGTGCCAGCAGTTTAGTGGGGACAGGGGAAGGGCGAGCCAAAAACATTCAGTACTTC.

V usage is TRBV10-3 and J usage is TRBJ1-1; D is undetermined. The CDR3 covers 15 residues. Germline CDR1 and CDR2: ENHRY and SYGVKD. V was cut by 4 bases and J by 4 bases, with 16 bases left in between. CDR3 protein: CAISVGSGGGTEAFF. For the CDR3, the DNA is TGTGCCATCAGTGTGGGGTCAGGCGGCGGCACTGAAGCTTTCTTT.

This clonotype was counted only a few times. V usage is TRBV7-3 and J usage is TRBJ2-1; a weak D match, TRBD2 (6 bases). The V end lost 5 bases, the J end lost 8 bases, and 19 bases lay between the germline ends. Per the germline V gene, CDR1 is SGHTA and CDR2 is FQGTGA. The CDR3 loop spans 15 amino acids. CDR3 in amino acids: CASSLDGSLIDEQFF. CDR3 nucleotide sequence: TGTGCCAGCAGCCTGGACGGGAGCCTTATTGATGAGCAGTTCTTC.

The chain joins TRBV12-3 or TRBV12-4 to TRBJ2-2; D perhaps matches TRBD1 (6 bases). This CDR3 is built from 16 residues. V was cut by 8 bases and J by 2 bases, with 18 bases left in between. The CDR3 nucleotides are TGTGCCAGCGGCAGTCACAGGGAGATAAACACCGGGGAGCTGTTTTTT. Translating it yields CASGSHREINTGELFF.

Turning to this clonotype: This may be a read error, as it is one base from a much larger clone. The rearrangement joins TRBV29-1 to TRBJ2-5; 7 bases agree with TRBD1. The germline V gene has CDR1 SQVTM and CDR2 ANQGSEA. The CDR3 sequence is 14 residues long. J was trimmed by 7 bases and V by 4 bases; bases with no gene match: 12. CDR3 loop: CSVVGRGGGGTQYF. Here the CDR3 DNA reads TGCAGCGTTGTAGGAAGAGGGGGCGGTGGGACCCAGTACTTC.

The CDR3 coding sequence is TGTGCCAGCAGCCACGCGGGGACACTGACCTACGAGCAGTACTTC. This codes for CASSHAGTLTYEQYF. The chain has TRBV7-9 and TRBJ2-7, with D perhaps being TRBD1 or TRBD2 (6 bases each). Trimming removed 5 bases at V and 2 bases at J, with 16 bases between. Germline V gene data show CDR1 as SEHNR and CDR2 as FQNEAQ (reference sequence). There are 15 residues in the CDR3.

This clonotype has just a few counts. The rearrangement uses TRBV29-1 and TRBJ1-1; D remains unclear. CDR3 size: 13 residues. V lost 1 base and J 0 bases, leaving 6 bases between the germline ends. CDR1 and CDR2 from the germline V gene are SQVTM and ANQGSEA. The CDR3 nucleotides read TGCAGCGTTGAAGGCCAGCTGAACACTGAAGCTTTCTTT. Protein product: CSVEGQLNTEAFF.

This chain connects TRBV4-3 to TRBJ2-7; D could derive from TRBD1 or TRBD2 (5 bases each). CDR3 length: 19 residues. With 2 bases removed from V and 3 bases from J, the gap between germline ends came to 26 bases. Germline V gene data show CDR1 as LGHNA and CDR2 as YSLEER. The CDR3, as DNA: TGCGCCAGCAGCCAAAGGTGGAAGGGGAAGATCGGGATTGTCTACGAGCAGTACTTC. Translation gives CASSQRWKGKIGIVYEQYF.

With respect to this clonotype: At one boundary the junction diverges from the germline segment, which might be a read error. The V call is TRBV4-3, the J call TRBJ1-5; D possibly corresponds to TRBD1 (5 bases). CDR1 LGHNA and CDR2 YSLEER come from the germline V gene. There are 16 residues in the CDR3. The CDR3 region has the DNA TGCGCCAGCAGCCAAGATCTCCGACAGTTCAATCAACCCCAGCATTTT. It is translated as CASSQDLRQFNQPQHF.

The chain links TRBV7-2 to TRBJ2-7, with TRBD2 identical over 10 bases. J gave up 9 bases and V 5 bases, and 10 bases lay outside the gene matches. Germline lookup yields CDR1 SGHTA and CDR2 FQGNSA. This CDR3 comprises 14 residues. CDR3: CASSQGAGGQVQYF. As DNA, the CDR3 is TGTGCCAGCAGCCAGGGAGCGGGAGGGCAGGTGCAGTACTTC.

This chain links TRBV7-2 with TRBJ2-4, with 7 bases aligning to TRBD1. The last part of the DNA fits TRBJ2-5 better; the J call may be wrong. Germline V gene lookup returns CDR1 SGHTA and CDR2 FQGNSA. The CDR3 spans 16 residues. CDR3 loop: CASGPRQGWGLETQYF. CDR3 DNA sequence: TGTGCCAGCGGTCCTCGACAGGGATGGGGTTTAGAGACCCAGTACTTC.

This clonotype was detected once. The chain couples TRBV11-2 to TRBJ2-1; D remains unclear. CDR3 size: 14 residues. V gave up 5 bases and J gave up 4 bases, with 12 bases separating them. The germline V gene has CDR1 SGHAT and CDR2 FQNNGV. In DNA, the CDR3 is TGTGCCAGCAGCCTAACCCCCCGTTACAATGAGCAGTTCTTC. Translating gives CASSLTPRYNEQFF.

The chain recombines TRBV6-2 or TRBV6-3 with TRBJ1-2; D perhaps matches TRBD1 (5 bases). The CDR3 sequence is 15 residues long. From germline, CDR1 is MNHEY and CDR2 SVGEGT. Trimming removed 2 bases from V and 4 bases from J, with 14 bases in between. CDR3 DNA: TGTGCCAGCAGTTACAGAAGGGGAGGAAGCTATGGCTACACCTTC. Amino acid sequence: CASSYRRGGSYGYTF.

This clonotype showed up just a few times. This chain joins TRBV12-3 or TRBV12-4 and TRBJ2-1, with D possibly matching TRBD1 (6 bases). The length of the CDR3 is 13 residues. V gave up 6 bases and J gave up 6 bases, with 12 bases separating them. CDR3 region: CASRFSTGNEQFF. The CDR3 nucleotides are TGTGCCAGCAGGTTTTCGACAGGCAATGAGCAGTTCTTC.

The rearrangement uses TRBV28 and TRBJ2-5; possibly TRBD1 or TRBD2 for D (5 bases each). The CDR3 loop spans 14 amino acids. Germline values: CDR1 MDHEN, CDR2 SYDVKM. V was shortened by 5 bases and J by 4 bases, with 14 bases between the two germline ends. Here the CDR3 DNA reads TGTGCCAGCAGTCACCGGGGCCACGGAGAGACCCAGTACTTC. It codes for CASSHRGHGETQYF.

The chain is built from TRBV28 and TRBJ2-7; D is unresolved. The CDR3 loop spans 13 amino acids. Trimming left V 6 bases short and J 12 bases short, with 21 bases between. The germline CDR1 and CDR2 sequences are MDHEN and SYDVKM. The CDR3, as DNA: TGTGCCAGCAGCCCAGGTCACCGGGCCAGTCGGTACTTC. This codes for CASSPGHRASRYF.

This clonotype was detected only a few times. The rearrangement uses TRBV5-1 and TRBJ2-1; perhaps D is TRBD1 or TRBD2 (6 bases each). The CDR3 length is 15 residues. Trimming shortened V by 3 bases and J by 4 bases, and 14 bases separated the two germline ends. Germline CDR1 SGHRS, CDR2 YFSETQ. The CDR3 DNA reads as TGCGCCAGCAGCTCCTCGGGGGCGGATTACAATGAGCAGTTCTTC. This sequence encodes CASSSSGADYNEQFF.

This rearrangement joins TRBV7-6 to TRBJ1-6, with D tentatively TRBD1 (5 bases). Germline V lookup: CDR1 SGHVS, CDR2 FNYEAQ. Trimming shortened V by 1 base and J by 0 bases, and 13 bases separated the two germline ends. This CDR3 is built from 18 residues. The CDR3 DNA reads as TGTGCCAGCAGCTTAGGGGCTCCAGGGAGCTCCTATAATTCACCCCTCCACTTT. Protein sequence: CASSLGAPGSSYNSPLHF. The full variable domain, completed using reference TRBV7-6 and TRBJ1-6, is GAGVSQSPRYKVTKRGQDVALRCDPISGHVSLYWYRQALGQGPEFLTYFNYEAQQDKSGLPNDRFSAERPEGSISTLTIQRTEQRDSAMYRCASSLGAPGSSYNSPLHFGNGTRLTVT.

Notes on this clonotype: Germline and junction disagree at one end, which may indicate a read error. The V gene is TRBV28, the J gene TRBJ1-2; D might be TRBD1 (5 bases). The CDR3 totals 15 residues. CDR1 and CDR2 (germline): MDHEN, SYDVKM. As DNA, the CDR3 is TGTGCCAGCAGTTTAACGGGACGGCAAACCTATGGTTACACCTTC. It translates to CASSLTGRQTYGYTF.

The chain recombines TRBV6-2 or TRBV6-3 with TRBJ2-5, with D possibly called TRBD1 or TRBD2 (5 bases each). Germline V gene sequence: CDR1 MNHEY, CDR2 SVGEGT. This CDR3 is 12 amino acids long. V gave up 6 bases and J gave up 13 bases, with 18 bases separating them. CDR3 loop: CASRSPGRPWYF. Here the CDR3 DNA reads TGTGCCAGCAGGTCCCCGGGACGCCCCTGGTACTTC.